This TCR beta chain was identified in a study of PD-L1 blockade in urothelial cancer. Turning to the study itself: Earlier, patients had received 0 to 3 chemotherapy regimens. Median T cell yield per blood sample was about 150,000 cells.

Trimming took 3 bases from V and 4 from J; bases not matched to a gene: 9. CDR3 size: 15 residues. Germline V CDR1 and CDR2: SGHVS, FNYEAQ. Synthetic analogs of TCR templates were spiked into every PCR. Clones were sequenced by immunoSEQ multiplex PCR, and TCRdb holds only the in-frame ones, with some missing. The sample has 70,000 to 100,000 clones, 84% seen once. Noted time point: pretreatment peripheral blood. Every patient provided from 1 to 8 samples, collected pretreatment and on-treatment. The rearrangement joins TRBV7-6 to TRBJ2-7; TRBD1 matches at 7 bases. The TCR comes from a man aged 55 to 69 with urothelial cancer. The sample was PBMCs, taken around atezolizumab (anti-PD-L1) treatment. The CDR3 reads CASSFTPDRWYEQYF. CDR3 bases: TGTGCCAGCAGCTTCACCCCGGACAGGTGGTACGAGCAGTACTTC.